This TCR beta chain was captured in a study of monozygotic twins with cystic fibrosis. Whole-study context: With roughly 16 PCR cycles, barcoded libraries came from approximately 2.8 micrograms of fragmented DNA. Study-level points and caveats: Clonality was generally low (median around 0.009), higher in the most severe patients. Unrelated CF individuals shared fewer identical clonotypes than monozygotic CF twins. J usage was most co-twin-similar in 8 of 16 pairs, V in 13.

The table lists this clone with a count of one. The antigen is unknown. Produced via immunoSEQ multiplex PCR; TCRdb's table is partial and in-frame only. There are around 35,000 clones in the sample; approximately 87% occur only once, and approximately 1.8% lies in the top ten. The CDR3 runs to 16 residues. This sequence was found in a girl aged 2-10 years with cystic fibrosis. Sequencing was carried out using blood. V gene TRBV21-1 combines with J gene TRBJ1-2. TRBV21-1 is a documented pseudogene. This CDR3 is CASSKKDPGNRYGYTF. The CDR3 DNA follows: TGTGCCAGCAGCAAAAAAGATCCCGGGAACAGATATGGCTACACCTTC.